These 21 T cell receptor beta chains were sequenced from one sample in a study of OX40 agonist ivuxolimab in advanced cancers. Method: immunoSEQ multiplex PCR; TCRdb's copy keeps in-frame clones and lacks some. The data hold 120,000 or so clones, with about 93% observed a single time. This specimen was CD4+ or CD8+ T cells sorted from blood, taken in a trial of the OX40 agonist ivuxolimab. Every receptor here comes from an adult with an advanced solid tumor such as melanoma, head and neck, liver or kidney cancer.

This rearrangement joins TRBV6-5 to TRBJ2-1; D remains ambiguous. The V end was cut by 2 bases, the J end by 9 bases, with 20 bases between. The CDR3 covers 16 residues. Per the germline V gene, CDR1 is MNHEY and CDR2 is SVGAGI. CDR3 DNA sequence: TGTGCCAGCAGTTACCTGTTGTCCGGGCGGTTGGGTGAGCAGTTCTTC. Its protein product is CASSYLLSGRLGEQFF.

The genes are TRBV15 and TRBJ1-1, with D uncertain. V lost 0 bases and J lost 12, with 14 bases in between. This CDR3 contains 13 residues. Looked up from germline, CDR1 is LNHNV and CDR2 is YYDKDF (reference sequence). The DNA of the CDR3 is TGTGCCACCAGCAGAGAGCGGCAAACGGCGACTTTCTTT. Translated, it gives CATSRERQTATFF.

The rearrangement uses TRBV29-1 and TRBJ1-1; D is ambiguous. The germline gives CDR1 SQVTM, CDR2 ANQGSEA. Trimming pared 6 bases from V and 4 bases from J, leaving 12 bases between. There are 12 residues in the CDR3. The CDR3 spells CSVAPGSTEAFF. CDR3 DNA sequence: TGCAGCGTCGCACCCGGAAGCACTGAAGCTTTCTTT.

J is TRBJ2-3 and V is TRBV5-1; D unresolved. V was shortened by 2 bases and J by 5 bases, with 6 bases between the two germline ends. Germline V CDR1 and CDR2: SGHRS, YFSETQ. The CDR3 is 12 amino acids. In DNA form, the CDR3 reads TGCGCCAGCAGCTTCTCGGAAGATACGCAGTATTTT. Protein: CASSFSEDTQYF.

This clone occurred once. The rearrangement links TRBV28 to TRBJ2-1; 10 bases match TRBD2. Per germline, CDR1 MDHEN and CDR2 SYDVKM. Unmatched junction bases numbered 10, after V lost 1 base and J lost 7 bases. CDR3 length: 17 amino acids. The CDR3 DNA reads as TGTGCCAGCAGTTTATTAACCCTAGCGGGAGCAGGAAATGAGCAGTTCTTC. Amino acids: CASSLLTLAGAGNEQFF.

The V and J genes are TRBV19 and TRBJ1-2; no definite D call. V was pared by 6 bases and J by 3 bases, with 14 bases between. CDR1 is LNHDA and CDR2 is SQIVND in the germline V gene (reference sequence). The CDR3 extends over 14 amino acids. The DNA for the CDR3 is TGTGCCAGTAGGTTGCAGGAGCGCGACTATGGCTACACCTTC. Translating it yields CASRLQERDYGYTF.

This clone was seen a handful of times. The gene calls are TRBV7-9 and TRBJ1-2; D is uncertain. The CDR3 loop spans 18 amino acids. From germline, CDR1 is SEHNR and CDR2 FQNEAQ (reference sequence). Deletions cut 1 base from V and 0 bases from J, with 18 bases between. The CDR3 loop reads CASSLGGFARQANYGYTF. The DNA of the CDR3 is TGTGCCAGCAGCTTAGGAGGATTCGCCCGACAAGCTAACTATGGCTACACCTTC.

This clone has a single count. This chain joins TRBV6-1 and TRBJ1-2; 10 nucleotides align to TRBD1. The germline V gene encodes CDR1 MNHNS and CDR2 SASEGT. CDR3 size: 14 residues. V lost 3 bases to trimming and J lost 2 bases; unmatched junction nucleotides: 0. CDR3 DNA sequence: TGTGCCAGCAGTGAGGGACAGGGGAACTATGGCTACACCTTC. Translated: CASSEGQGNYGYTF.

The rearrangement joins TRBV30 to TRBJ1-4; D unclear. The CDR3 is made up of 14 amino acids. CDR1 and CDR2 (germline): GTSNPN, SVGIG (reference sequence). Trimming stripped 3 bases from V and 0 bases from J, with 8 bases between. CDR3 bases: TGTGCCTGGAGGAAAGATGCAACTAATGAAAAACTGTTTTTT. It specifies CAWRKDATNEKLFF.

The genes are TRBV28 and TRBJ2-7, with unresolved D. CDR1 MDHEN and CDR2 SYDVKM come from the germline V gene. Trimming removed 5 bases from V and 7 bases from J, with 12 bases in between. The CDR3 spans 12 residues. CDR3 nucleotide sequence: TGTGCCAGCAGTCTCGGGCCTGGGGAGCAGTACTTC. Protein: CASSLGPGEQYF.

The rearrangement joins TRBV28 to TRBJ2-1; no clear D gene. Germline CDR1 reads MDHEN; CDR2 reads SYDVKM. V lost 4 bases, J lost 7 bases, and 23 bases lay in between. The CDR3 consists of 17 residues. This CDR3 is CASSYGKLRLQGNEQFF. CDR3 nucleotides: TGTGCCAGCAGTTACGGTAAACTGCGACTCCAAGGGAATGAGCAGTTCTTC.

This chain links TRBV4-3 with TRBJ2-1; possibly TRBD1 for D (7 bases). In germline, CDR1 is LGHNA, CDR2 YSLEER. V lost 0 bases to trimming and J lost 1 base, with 19 bases between them. The CDR3 covers 19 residues. Here the CDR3 DNA reads TGCGCCAGCAGCCAAGATCTACAGGCGGGACAGCTATCCTACAATGAGCAGTTCTTC. Translated, it gives CASSQDLQAGQLSYNEQFF.

The chain uses TRBV9 and TRBJ2-2; D gene uncertain. The CDR3 has 14 residues. Trimming removed 2 bases from V and 3 bases from J, with 8 bases in between. Germline loops: CDR1 SGDLS, CDR2 YYNGEE. The CDR3 reads CASSVSIYTGELFF. CDR3 sequence (DNA): TGTGCCAGCAGCGTCAGTATCTACACCGGGGAGCTGTTTTTT.

The J gene is TRBJ1-5, the V gene TRBV30, with D perhaps matching TRBD1 (6 bases). CDR3 size: 14 residues. CDR1 GTSNPN and CDR2 SVGIG come from the germline V gene (reference sequence). V lost 1 base, J lost 6 bases, and 13 bases lay in between. The CDR3 bases are TGTGCCTGGAGTGGATACAGGGCGGGTCAGCCCCAGCATTTT. Translation: CAWSGYRAGQPQHF.

V is TRBV19 and J is TRBJ2-7; 11 bases line up with TRBD1. The CDR3 sequence is 14 residues long. V was pared by 7 bases and J by 6 bases, with 8 bases of the junction left unmatched. Germline CDR1 is LNHDA and CDR2 is SQIVND (reference sequence). The CDR3 protein is CASKWTGGTGEQYF. CDR3 DNA: TGTGCCAGTAAATGGACAGGGGGCACGGGCGAGCAGTACTTC. Drawing the rest from reference TRBV19 and TRBJ2-7, the complete variable domain is DGGITQSPKYLFRKEGQNVTLSCEQNLNHDAMYWYRQDPGQGLRLIYYSQIVNDFQKGDIAEGYSVSREKKESFPLTVTSAQKNPTAFYLCASKWTGGTGEQYFGPGTRLTVT.

The J gene is TRBJ2-6, the V gene TRBV5-1; D remains ambiguous. There are 15 residues in the CDR3. Per the germline V gene, CDR1 is SGHRS and CDR2 is YFSETQ. Deletions cut 0 bases from V and 4 bases from J, with 8 bases between. In DNA, the CDR3 is TGCGCCAGCAGCTTGGATGGGCAGGGGGCCAACGTCCTGACTTTC. The encoded protein is CASSLDGQGANVLTF.

The chain links TRBV7-8 to TRBJ2-5; D may be TRBD1 (5 bases). The CDR3 has 15 residues. Germline V CDR1 and CDR2: SGHVS, FQNEAQ. V dropped 1 base and J dropped 1 base, with 10 bases sitting between them. The CDR3 reads CASSLGGAPQETQYF. DNA for the CDR3: TGTGCCAGCAGCTTAGGTGGGGCACCCCAAGAGACCCAGTACTTC.

V usage is TRBV4-3 and J usage is TRBJ2-2; D gene ambiguous. The ends were cut back, 0 bases at V and 3 bases at J, with 5 bases in the middle. CDR1 is LGHNA, CDR2 YSLEER, per germline. The CDR3 consists of 14 residues. CDR3: CASSQDLDTGELFF. The DNA for the CDR3 is TGCGCCAGCAGCCAAGATCTTGACACCGGGGAGCTGTTTTTT.

This clone occurred once. The chain joins TRBV6-5 to TRBJ2-7; 7 nucleotides match TRBD1. V trimming: 0 bases; J trimming: 5 bases; junction bases outside the gene matches: 7. This CDR3 spans 15 amino acids. Germline V lookup: CDR1 MNHEY, CDR2 SVGAGI. The CDR3 sequence: CASSYSIIGGNEQYF. The DNA of the CDR3 is TGTGCCAGCAGTTACTCGATTATAGGGGGCAACGAGCAGTACTTC.

The chain is built from TRBV6-1 and TRBJ2-1, with 7 nucleotides matching TRBD2. CDR3 length equals 15 residues. V shed 2 bases and J 3 bases; nucleotides not matched to a gene: 4. Per the germline V gene, CDR1 is MNHNS and CDR2 is SASEGT. The CDR3 bases are TGTGCCAGCAGTGAACTAGCGGCCAACTACAATGAGCAGTTCTTC. Translation: CASSELAANYNEQFF.

This sequence joins TRBV5-6 and TRBJ1-1; the match to TRBD1 covers 12 bases. V shed 4 bases, J shed 3 bases, and the junction held 10 bases outside the gene matches. Germline assignment: CDR1 SGHDT and CDR2 YYEEEE. CDR3 length: 17 residues. The chain's CDR3 is CASSPVGTGGAHTEAFF. Here the CDR3 DNA reads TGTGCCAGCAGCCCCGTCGGGACAGGGGGCGCTCACACTGAAGCTTTCTTT. The full variable domain, rest sourced from reference TRBV5-6 and TRBJ1-1, is DAGVTQSPTHLIKTRGQQVTLRCSPKSGHDTVSWYQQALGQGPQFIFQYYEEEERQRGNFPDRFSGHQFPNYSSELNVNALLLGDSALYLCASSPVGTGGAHTEAFFGQGTRLTVV.